The entry below gives a single T cell receptor beta chain sequence along with its context. The antigen is unknown. An end of the junction does not agree with germline; a read error may underlie this. The repertoire was sequenced with immunoSEQ multiplex PCR; TCRdb's copy has only in-frame clones and lacks some. The table records 75,000 to 100,000 clones, 80% to 95% of them present only once. This sample was taken from a study of graft-versus-host responses after intestinal transplantation. This CDR3 is built from 11 residues. Per the germline V gene, CDR1 is DFQATT and CDR2 is SNEGSKA (reference sequence).

The chain has TRBV20-1 and TRBJ2-7, with a possible D match to TRBD2 (5 bases). Sample: unstimulated CD4+ T cells sorted from spleen or lymph node cells, taken before intestinal transplant. The clonotype was recovered from a human donor who received an intestinal transplant. DNA for the CDR3: TGCAGTGCTAGAGGCCCCGGGCTAGCACACTTC. Its protein product is CSARGPGLAHF.